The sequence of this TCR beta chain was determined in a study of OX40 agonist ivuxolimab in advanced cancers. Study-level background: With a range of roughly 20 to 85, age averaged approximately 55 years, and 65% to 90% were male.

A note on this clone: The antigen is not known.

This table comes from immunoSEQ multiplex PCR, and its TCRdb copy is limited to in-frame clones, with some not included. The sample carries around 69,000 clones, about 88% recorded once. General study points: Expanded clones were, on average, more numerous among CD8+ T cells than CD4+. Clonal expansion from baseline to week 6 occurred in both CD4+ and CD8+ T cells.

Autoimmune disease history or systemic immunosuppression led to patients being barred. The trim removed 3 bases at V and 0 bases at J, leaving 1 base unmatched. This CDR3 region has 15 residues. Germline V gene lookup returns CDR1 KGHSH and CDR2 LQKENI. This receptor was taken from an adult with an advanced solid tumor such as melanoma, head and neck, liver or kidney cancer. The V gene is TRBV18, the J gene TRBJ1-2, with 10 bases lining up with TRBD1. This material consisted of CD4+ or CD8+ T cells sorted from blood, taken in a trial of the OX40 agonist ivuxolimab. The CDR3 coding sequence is TGTGCCAGCTCACCGGGACAGGGGCCTAACTATGGCTACACCTTC. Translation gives CASSPGQGPNYGYTF.